This TCR beta chain was observed in a study of T cells in localized non-small cell lung cancer. V dropped 6 bases and J dropped 5 bases, with 17 bases sitting between them. This CDR3 region has 14 residues. Germline loops: CDR1 MNHNS, CDR2 SASEGT. In the case of this clone: Antigen specificity is unknown.

Profiled with immunoSEQ multiplex PCR; TCRdb holds only in-frame clones, not every one. The sample holds roughly 6,000 clones, 84% seen once. General observations from the study: Prolonged overall survival went with higher T cell density in the blood. Adjacent uninvolved lung had the highest clonality, suggesting focused antigen responses.

The clonotype comes from a female donor aged 60 or older with stage II lung adenocarcinoma. Specimen: peripheral blood mononuclear cells, collected before any cancer treatment. V gene TRBV6-1 combines with J gene TRBJ2-7; a weak D match, TRBD2 (5 bases). This chain's CDR3 is CASSPRGLGDEQYV. CDR3 in DNA: TGTGCCAGCAGCCCCCGAGGACTGGGCGACGAGCAGTACGTC.